This T cell receptor (beta chain) was identified during a study of CD8 T cells in ankylosing spondylitis. The study's findings and limits: A TCR beta motif of several highly homologous variants seemed to mark ankylosing spondylitis blood. Relatively scarce in peripheral blood, disease-linked clones were CD8+.

With respect to this clonotype: Its target is not known.

The J segment lost 4 bases and the V segment lost 9 bases, leaving 5 bases of the junction unmatched. The CDR3 contains 13 residues. Germline V lookup: CDR1 KGHDR, CDR2 SFDVKD. Generation of TCR beta libraries employed quantitative 5'-RACE incorporating molecular barcodes. Each CDR3 protein is one row after TCRdb ran MiXCR on the 5' RACE reads. The sample shows 130,000 to 150,000 distinct CDR3 sequences, approximately 8.4% of them seen only once. The sequence came from a male donor with ankylosing spondylitis. The rearrangement uses TRBV24-1 and TRBJ2-5; TRBD2 matches 9 bases. Sequencing was carried out using synovial fluid, either unsorted or a sorted T cell fraction (not recorded which). CDR3: CATEGLAGETQYF. CDR3 DNA: TGTGCCACCGAGGGACTAGCCGGAGAGACCCAGTACTTC.